This T cell receptor (beta chain) was captured by sequencing in a study of blood T cells in healthy people across ages. Findings and limits, study-wide: Observed TCR beta diversity per million T cells went down as age went up. This fall followed a roughly linear course with age.

Next came a second PCR, run for about 6 to 11 cycles, which used a sample-barcoded 5' primer along with a J-beta primer mix. Tagging of each cDNA molecule was performed by a template-switch adaptor with 12 random nucleotides. TCRdb ran MiXCR on the 5' RACE reads and lists one entry per CDR3 protein. Altogether approximately 600,000 distinct CDR3 sequences are present, 58% being singletons, with the ten largest covering approximately 37%. Of note for this clonotype: Its specificity is not known.

Donors were healthy Caucasian individuals from Russia aged roughly 6 to 90. CDR1 is SGHVS and CDR2 is FQNEAQ in the germline V gene. This CDR3 region has 17 residues. Trimming shortened V by 5 bases and J by 0 bases, and 14 bases separated the two germline ends. This sequence joins TRBV7-8 and TRBJ2-6; D is possibly TRBD1 (5 bases). This clonotype was sampled from a man in his 60s in good health. Sample: blood. The DNA for the CDR3 is TGTGCCAGCAGCCCCCGACAGACCTCCTCTGGGGCCAACGTCCTGACTTTC. Protein sequence: CASSPRQTSSGANVLTF.